This T cell receptor (beta chain) was retrieved from a study of metastatic and nonmetastatic thyroid tumors (TCRdb year 2020). Concerning the study at large: For patients with malignant and with benign thyroid disease, the researchers compared repertoires between peripheral blood samples and tumor or nodule tissue samples.

Broad study findings and their caveats: In both blood and tumor samples, TCR beta diversity was reported to be significantly higher in malignant tumors than in benign nodules.

Details on this clone: The antigen it recognizes is unknown. Base-call qualities are not available, and no considerably larger clone is one nucleotide away.

The CDR3, from cysteine to phenylalanine, totals 14 residues. The only DNA kept is the CDR3, 42 bases in frame from the first base. V is trimmed back by 4 bases and J by 9 bases, and the junction contains 8 bases that no gene match accounts for. CDR1 and CDR2, per the germline V gene, are MNHNS and SASEGT. Libraries were built with PCR. The sequencer listed for this sample is Illumina HiSeq 4000. High-throughput sequencing was used to profile the CDR3 region of the TCR beta-chain in every patient. In the paper's pipeline: A classifier to discriminate distant-metastatic papillary thyroid cancer patients was built from CDR3 differences across clinicopathological groups. Repertoire diversity was assessed with the Shannon index, and tumor-blood repertoire similarity with the Morisita-Horn index. The public reads were reanalyzed by TCRdb: fastp trimming at Q25, MiXCR alignment, in-frame beta chains only. Here the V and J calls rest on TCRdb's processing, not on the authors' analysis. Here the sample has some 25,000 clones; approximately 19% occur a single time. Jointly, the top ten make up about 4.6% of the sample.

Before undergoing thyroid surgery, none of the patients had been given any kind of treatment. Using T-cell receptor beta sequencing, the researchers looked back retrospectively at clinical samples from patients, gathered between the early 2010s and the late 2010s. This receptor was identified in a male donor with papillary thyroid cancer or a benign thyroid nodule (not recorded which). Some clones in this sample may be carry-over from other donors' samples. The receptor chain draws on TRBV6-1 and TRBJ1-2, with TRBD1 matching 10 junction bases. Sequenced input: blood. The CDR3 region: CASSGQGASDCYTF. At the DNA level, the sequence is TGTGCCAGCAGTGGACAGGGGGCTAGTGATTGCTACACCTTC.